This TCR beta chain was observed in a study of T cell repertoires in cytomegalovirus infection. The overall study: In public TCR beta signatures, there were indications of both CMV infection and matching HLA type.

This clonotype was detected many times. Its antigen remains unidentified. Study-level findings and limits: HLA-C-restricted CMV clonotypes gave the most frequent clonotype in two of eight donors.

From the reads, TCRdb called clonotypes with MiXCR, one entry per CDR3 protein. The sample shows around 440,000 distinct CDR3 sequences, about 11% of them seen only once. The CDR3 runs 13 residues. Trimming cost V 3 bases and J 7 bases, with 9 bases left between them. Germline V gene lookup returns CDR1 LGHNT and CDR2 FRNRAP. Sequenced: PBMCs. The clonotype was recovered from a human donor in good health (CMV status not recorded). Some clones in this sample may be carry-over from other donors' samples. This chain uses TRBV12-5 with TRBJ2-2; D may be TRBD1 or TRBD2 (6 bases each). The CDR3 here is CASGFGGGGELFF. The CDR3 region has the DNA TGTGCTAGTGGTTTCGGGGGCGGCGGGGAGCTGTTTTTT.